The rows below give T cell receptor beta chains drawn from one sample of a study of T cell changes during pregnancy in multiple sclerosis. Profiled with immunoSEQ multiplex PCR; TCRdb holds only in-frame clones, not every one. The data contain over 55,000 clones, about 90% of them singletons. The sample consisted of peripheral blood, taken after pregnancy. The receptors were gathered from a female donor in good health, enrolled as a control in a pregnancy study. CDR3s include the opening cysteine and the closing phenylalanine or tryptophan. D genes are given only for firm matches. Clone size is not always given. Where it is, it says once, few, many or a class for expanded clones.

>few|.|TRBV18|TRBJ1-2
TGTGCCAGCTCACCATTAACAGAAGGCTACACCTTC
CASSPLTEGYTF
>.|.|TRBV14|TRBJ2-2
TGTGCCAGCAGCCAAGATATCTGGAACACCGGGGAGCTGTTTTTT
CASSQDIWNTGELFF
>.|.|TRBV30|TRBJ1-3
TGTGCCTGGTGCAGGCGCTCTGGAAACACCATATATTTT
CAWCRRSGNTIYF
>few|TRBD2|TRBV9|TRBJ2-5
TGTGCCAGCAGCGTAGGAAGCGGGAGGGCCCAAGAGACCCAGTACTTC
CASSVGSGRAQETQYF
>.|.|TRBV21-1|TRBJ1-6
TGTGCCAGCAGCCACTACTACACAGGCTATAATTCACCCCTCCACTTT
CASSHYYTGYNSPLHF
>.|TRBD2|TRBV7-8|TRBJ2-1
TGTGCCAGCAGCTTGTGGCGGGAGGGCCACGATGAGCAGTTCTTC
CASSLWREGHDEQFF
>.|.|TRBV7-2|TRBJ2-7
TGTGCCAGCAGCCCCTCGGGGTCCGGCTCCTACGAGCAGTACTTC
CASSPSGSGSYEQYF
>.|TRBD2|TRBV5-4|TRBJ2-1
TGTGCCAGCAGGCCCGCGGACCGGGCAGCGGGAGGCACCTACAATGAGCAGTTCTTC
CASRPADRAAGGTYNEQFF
>once|TRBD1|TRBV29-1|TRBJ1-2
TGCAGCGCCCATGGGACAGGGAACTATGGCTACACCTTC
CSAHGTGNYGYTF
>.|.|TRBV7-2|TRBJ1-1
TGTGCCAGCAGCTTAAGTCGGGCAGGGATGAACACTGAAGCTTTCTTT
CASSLSRAGMNTEAFF
>.|.|TRBV4-3|TRBJ2-7
TGCGCCAGCAGCCAAGACGCGGGGTTACCGTATGAGCAGTACTTC
CASSQDAGLPYEQYF
>.|TRBD1|TRBV5-6|TRBJ2-7
TGTGCCAGCAGCTTGGATGGGACAGGGACCAACGAGCAGTACTTC
CASSLDGTGTNEQYF
>.|TRBD1|TRBV6-5|TRBJ1-2
TGTGCCAGCAGCCCCGGGACAGGGCCGTCGGGCTACACCTTC
CASSPGTGPSGYTF
>.|.|TRBV5-1|TRBJ2-6
TGCGCCAGCAGCTTCGGAGGTACTGGGGCCAACGTCCTGACTTTC
CASSFGGTGANVLTF
>.|TRBD2|TRBV5-1|TRBJ2-1
TGCGCCAGCAGCTTATCTATCGGGACTAGCGGGACCGATGAGCAGTTCTTC
CASSLSIGTSGTDEQFF
>.|TRBD1|TRBV28|TRBJ1-4
TGTGCCAGCAGTTTAAATGAGGCCAGGGGGTATGAAAAACTGTTTTTT
CASSLNEARGYEKLFF
>.|TRBD1|TRBV7-9|TRBJ2-3
TGTGCCAGCAGCTTAGTTGGGACAGGTACAGATACGCAGTATTTT
CASSLVGTGTDTQYF
>many|TRBD2|TRBV13|TRBJ2-7
TGTGCCAGCAGCACGCGAGCCGGGACTAGCTACGAGCAGTACTTC
CASSTRAGTSYEQYF
>.|.|TRBV7-5|TRBJ2-4
TGTGCCAGAAGCTTAGCGGGACTGGAGGCCAAAAACATTCAGTACTTC
CARSLAGLEAKNIQYF
>.|TRBD1|TRBV27|TRBJ2-4
TGTGCCAGCAGTCCAGGACAGGGGTGGTCCAAAAACATTCAGTACTTC
CASSPGQGWSKNIQYF
>.|.|TRBV11-2|TRBJ1-6
TGTGCCAGCAGCTTAGGAGACAGGCCCCTCCACTTT
CASSLGDRPLHF
>.|.|TRBV6-5|TRBJ2-5
TGTGCCAGCAGTTCGGTTCTAGGAGAGACCCAGTACTTC
CASSSVLGETQYF
>.|.|TRBV5-4|TRBJ2-3
TGTGCCAGCAGCCCCCAAAGGGGGGGAAGCACAGATACGCAGTATTTT
CASSPQRGGSTDTQYF
>few|TRBD1|TRBV10-3|TRBJ2-7
TGTGCCATCAGTGGGACAGGGGCAAGTGTGTCCTACGAGCAGTACTTC
CAISGTGASVSYEQYF
>.|.|TRBV27|TRBJ1-2
TGTGCCAGCACCATGGGAACAGGCAAAGGCTACACCTTC
CASTMGTGKGYTF
>.|TRBD2|TRBV29-1|TRBJ2-7
TGCAGCGCCCTAACGACTAGCAGCTCCTACGAGCAGTACTTC
CSALTTSSSYEQYF
>few|.|TRBV28|TRBJ1-1
TGTGCCAGCAGTTGGACAGAGAACACTGAAGCTTTCTTT
CASSWTENTEAFF
>.|.|TRBV5-5|TRBJ1-3
TGTGCCAGCAGCTTGGGGAGGGATCTACTCCGCTACTCTGGAAACACCATATATTTT
CASSLGRDLLRYSGNTIYF
>.|.|TRBV6-5|TRBJ2-5
TGTGCCAGCAGTTACTTAAGTAGCGCTGGGAGAGAGACCCAGTACTTC
CASSYLSSAGRETQYF
>.|.|TRBV19|TRBJ2-3
TGTGCCAGTAGTATTCAACCGAACTTCGCGGGGCGGACAGATACGCAGTATTTT
CASSIQPNFAGRTDTQYF
>once|TRBD2|TRBV19|TRBJ2-3
TGTGCCAGTATTACTAGCGGGAGGACGACTCTAAGAGATACGCAGTATTTT
CASITSGRTTLRDTQYF
>.|TRBD2|TRBV7-9|TRBJ2-7
TGTGCCAGCAGCTTAGAGGCGGGAGGGCCCTCCGAGCAGTACTTC
CASSLEAGGPSEQYF
>.|TRBD1|TRBV6-6|TRBJ1-2
TGTGCCAGCAGCAAACAGGGGGATGGCTACACCTTC
CASSKQGDGYTF
>.|.|TRBV30|TRBJ1-1
TGTGCCTGGGGCCGACAGGATCGAGCTTTCTTT
CAWGRQDRAFF
>.|TRBD1|TRBV19|TRBJ1-2
TGTGCCAGTAGGGGACAGGGCAACTATGGCTACACCTTC
CASRGQGNYGYTF
>.|.|TRBV6-5|TRBJ1-1
TGTGCCAGCACTTCGGGACACCCGAACACTGAAGCTTTCTTT
CASTSGHPNTEAFF
>.|TRBD1|TRBV19|TRBJ2-3
TGTGCCAGTAGTCCTAGGGGGCAGGTGTACACAGATACGCAGTATTTT
CASSPRGQVYTDTQYF
>.|TRBD1|TRBV27|TRBJ1-2
TGTGCCAGCAGTTTACACCAAGGGGCAGGGGGCAATAATTGGGGCTACACCTTC
CASSLHQGAGGNNWGYTF
>.|.|TRBV20-1|TRBJ2-7
TGCAGTGCTAGAGATGGAGCGGTGCAGTACTTC
CSARDGAVQYF
>.|TRBD1|TRBV30|TRBJ1-5
TGTGCCTGGGGGACAGGACTGAATCAGCCCCAGCATTTT
CAWGTGLNQPQHF
>.|TRBD1|TRBV11-3|TRBJ2-7
TGTGCCAGTTCGGCGGCGGACAGGTACGAGCAGTACTTC
CASSAADRYEQYF
>.|TRBD2|TRBV6-5|TRBJ2-1
TGTGCCAGCAGTCCGGGGAGGGCCTACAATGAGCAGTTCTTC
CASSPGRAYNEQFF
>.|.|TRBV11-2|TRBJ2-5
TGTGCCAGCAGCTTCGGAGGGCCAATCCTGGGAAAGACCCAGTACTTC
CASSFGGPILGKTQYF
>.|TRBD1|TRBV12-5|TRBJ2-7
TGTGCTAGTGGTTTGGGGCAGACAGGGGGGCTAGGGTCCTACGAGCAGTACTTC
CASGLGQTGGLGSYEQYF
>.|TRBD1|TRBV11-1|TRBJ2-7
TGTGCCAGCAGCCCAGGTCGGACAGGGACGATCTACGAGCAGTACTTC
CASSPGRTGTIYEQYF
>.|TRBD1|TRBV7-2|TRBJ1-4
TGTGCCAGCACCTTTGGGGCCGGGACAGGGAATGAAAAACTGTTTTTT
CASTFGAGTGNEKLFF
>.|.|TRBV6-5|TRBJ2-5
TGTGCCAGCAGTTACTCGGCGGGGGCGGGGGAGACCCAGTACTTC
CASSYSAGAGETQYF
>few|TRBD1|TRBV30|TRBJ1-1
TGTGCCTGGAGGGGACAGGGGCGTACTGAAGCTTTCTTT
CAWRGQGRTEAFF
>.|TRBD1|TRBV6-6|TRBJ2-2
TGTGCCAGCACCAAATCGGGACAGGGTCCCGGGGAGCTGTTTTTT
CASTKSGQGPGELFF
>.|TRBD1|TRBV7-9|TRBJ2-7
TGTGCCAGCAGCTTAGGCCGGACAGGGGAAGGAACTTACGAGCAGTACTTC
CASSLGRTGEGTYEQYF
>.|TRBD2|TRBV15|TRBJ2-5
TGTGCCACCAGCAGAGATAGCGGGGGGGAAGAGACCCAGTACTTC
CATSRDSGGEETQYF
>.|TRBD1|TRBV28|TRBJ2-7
TGTGCCAGCCGAAGGGGGACAGGGGGCAACGAGCAGTACTTC
CASRRGTGGNEQYF
>.|TRBD2|TRBV11-2|TRBJ2-5
TGTGCCAGCAGCACCGCAGGGACTAGCGGACAAGAGACCCAGTACTTC
CASSTAGTSGQETQYF
>.|.|TRBV19|TRBJ1-1
TGTGCCAGTAGTATAGGGGGCTCTGAAGCTTTCTTT
CASSIGGSEAFF
>.|.|TRBV5-1|TRBJ1-3
TGCGCCAGCAGCTCAGACTCTGGAAACACCATATATTTT
CASSSDSGNTIYF